This is a list of T cell receptor beta chains from one sample in a study of T cells in Graves' hyperthyroidism and ophthalmopathy. TCRdb itself ran the multiplex PCR reads through MiXCR, one entry per CDR3 protein. The sample shows some 620,000 distinct CDR3 sequences, roughly 17% of them seen only once. The sequencing input was blood. The receptors were gathered from a woman in her twenties or thirties with Graves' hyperthyroidism. Each CDR3 is given with its conserved first and last residue. A D gene is named only where the DNA matches it firmly. Size is omitted from some rows. Given values are once, few, many or a class for expanded clones.

j_call | cdr3_length | d_call | clone_size | v_call | cdr3_aa | cdr3_nt
TRBJ1-6 | 15 | - | many | TRBV28 | CASSRQEPYNSPLHF | TGTGCCAGCAGTCGACAGGAACCCTATAATTCACCCCTCCACTTT
TRBJ2-1 | 17 | - | - | TRBV7-3 | CASSLLAGLGPHNEQFF | TGTGCCAGCAGCTTACTGGCAGGCCTGGGGCCTCACAATGAGCAGTTCTTC
TRBJ2-7 | 14 | TRBD2 | many | TRBV3-1 | CASTRGLAGDEQYF | TGTGCCAGCACCCGGGGACTAGCGGGAGACGAGCAGTACTTC
TRBJ2-7 | 14 | TRBD2 | few | TRBV5-5 | CASSLEAGVDEQYF | TGTGCCAGCAGCTTGGAAGCGGGAGTCGACGAGCAGTACTTC
TRBJ1-6 | 13 | - | - | TRBV24-1 | CASLISYNSPLHF | TGTGCCTCCCTTATCTCCTATAATTCACCCCTCCACTTT
TRBJ2-3 | 14 | TRBD1 | once | TRBV28 | CASRGDRGGDTQYF | TGTGCCAGCAGGGGGGACAGGGGTGGTGATACGCAGTATTTT
TRBJ1-5 | 16 | - | - | TRBV20-1 | CSARIGGKAGNQPQHF | TGCAGTGCTAGGATAGGCGGAAAAGCTGGCAATCAGCCCCAGCATTTT
TRBJ2-7 | 16 | - | many | TRBV5-1 | CASSFGGALSSYEQYF | TGCGCCAGCAGCTTCGGAGGGGCCCTATCCTCCTACGAGCAGTACTTC
TRBJ1-1 | 11 | - | few | TRBV7-8 | CASSLRAEAFF | TGTGCCAGCAGCTTACGGGCAGAAGCTTTCTTT
TRBJ1-3 | 13 | - | many | TRBV28 | CASRVVEGNTIYF | TGTGCCAGCAGAGTGGTAGAAGGAAACACCATATATTTT
TRBJ1-1 | 15 | TRBD1 | many | TRBV18 | CASSKETGRYTEAFF | TGTGCCAGCTCAAAAGAGACAGGGAGATACACTGAAGCTTTCTTT
TRBJ1-1 | 15 | TRBD1 | - | TRBV6-1 | CASSAWGTENTEAFF | TGTGCCAGCAGTGCCTGGGGGACAGAGAACACTGAAGCTTTCTTT
TRBJ2-3 | 20 | TRBD2 | - | TRBV6-5 | CASSYSYLAVLAGTADTQYF | TGTGCCAGCAGTTACTCCTACTTAGCGGTTCTAGCGGGAACCGCAGATACGCAGTATTTT
TRBJ1-5 | 14 | - | many | TRBV6-1 | CASSLGMSNQPQHF | TGTGCCAGCAGCTTGGGGATGAGCAATCAGCCCCAGCATTTT
TRBJ2-1 | 13 | - | many | TRBV2 | CASSEGWDYEQFF | TGTGCCAGCAGTGAGGGTTGGGATTATGAGCAGTTCTTC
TRBJ2-3 | 15 | - | many | TRBV2 | CASKKSGGGTDTQYF | TGTGCCAGTAAGAAAAGCGGAGGAGGCACAGATACGCAGTATTTT
TRBJ2-1 | 12 | - | - | TRBV29-1 | CSVDQGINEQFF | TGCAGCGTTGATCAAGGGATCAATGAGCAGTTCTTC
TRBJ2-7 | 14 | TRBD2 | many | TRBV5-5 | CASARLAGVSEQYF | TGTGCCAGCGCTAGACTAGCGGGAGTATCAGAGCAGTACTTC